The 32 T cell receptor beta chains given below trace back to one sample, sequenced in a study of T cell responses to AZD1222 COVID-19 vaccine. TCRdb's copy holds only in-frame clones and misses some; the assay was immunoSEQ multiplex PCR. The table has 60,000 to 75,000 clones, roughly 90% seen once. Sequencing used peripheral blood, obtained on day 0 of AZD1222 vaccination. The receptors come from an adult in good health.

The chain uses TRBV5-1 and TRBJ2-3; D is tentatively TRBD1 or TRBD2 (5 bases each). Germline V lookup: CDR1 SGHRS, CDR2 YFSETQ. The CDR3 length is 13 residues. V lost 8 bases, J lost 4 bases, and 14 bases lay in between. The CDR3 coding sequence is TGCGCCAGGGGGGTCCCTTGGGCAGATACGCAGTATTTT. This codes for CARGVPWADTQYF.

V usage is TRBV5-4 and J usage is TRBJ2-3; D is ambiguous. The CDR3 runs to 15 residues. Germline CDR1 is SGHNT and CDR2 is YYREEE (reference sequence). V was shortened by 4 bases and J by 0 bases, with 12 bases between the two germline ends. This CDR3 reads CASSHTRTSTDTQYF. DNA of the CDR3: TGTGCCAGCAGCCACACCCGCACCAGCACAGATACGCAGTATTTT.

The gene calls are TRBV6-5 and TRBJ1-5, with D possibly matching TRBD1 (5 bases). The CDR3 is 13 amino acids. The germline V and J ends were trimmed by 3 bases and 4 bases, with 7 bases remaining between them. The V gene's germline CDR1 is MNHEY and CDR2 SVGAGI. Here the CDR3 reads CASSYRGNQPQHF. For the CDR3, the DNA is TGTGCCAGCAGTTATAGGGGAAATCAGCCCCAGCATTTT.

DNA of the CDR3: TGCGCCAGCAGCTCCGGGACAGGGAGGTTTTTGGAAGCTTTCTTT. Translated: CASSSGTGRFLEAFF. The chain uses TRBV5-1 and TRBJ1-1; 9 bases are a match to TRBD1. The CDR3 length is 15 residues. The germline gives CDR1 SGHRS, CDR2 YFSETQ. The V gene end was trimmed by 3 bases and the J gene end by 8 bases; junction bases not matched to a gene: 11.

The V gene is TRBV2, the J gene TRBJ1-4; D is possibly TRBD1 (5 bases). V lost 9 bases and J lost 8, with 19 bases in between. The CDR3 loop spans 14 amino acids. Germline CDR1 and CDR2: SNHLY and FYNNEI. CDR3 nucleotides: TGTGCCAGTCGCCTGCTGGGGCCTTGGGAAAAACTGTTTTTT. This sequence encodes CASRLLGPWEKLFF.

The count of this clone is one. The gene calls are TRBV5-1 and TRBJ2-7; the D gene is possibly TRBD2 (6 bases). The germline CDR1 and CDR2 sequences are SGHRS and YFSETQ. The ends were cut back, 2 bases at V and 3 bases at J, with 12 bases in the middle. This CDR3 contains 14 residues. For the CDR3, the DNA is TGCGCCAGCAGCTTCCGGGAGCTTAACTACGAGCAGTACTTC. Protein sequence: CASSFRELNYEQYF.

This clone was counted a few times. This chain connects TRBV2 to TRBJ2-7; 11 bases align to TRBD1. The length of the CDR3 is 14 residues. V was pared by 7 bases and J by 1 base, with 3 bases of the junction left unmatched. Germline V gene lookup returns CDR1 SNHLY and CDR2 FYNNEI. Written as DNA, the CDR3 is TGTGCCAGCACAGGGACAGGGGGATCCTACGAGCAGTACTTC. This codes for CASTGTGGSYEQYF.

The chain has TRBV3-1 (or the pseudogene TRBV3-2) and TRBJ1-3; D remains ambiguous. The germline gives CDR1 LGHDT, CDR2 YNNKEL (reference sequence). The V and J ends lost 5 bases and 4 bases respectively, with 12 bases between them. This CDR3 region has 14 residues. Written as DNA, the CDR3 is TGTGCCAGCAGCGTCGGGTTATTGGGAAACACCATATATTTT. Protein sequence: CASSVGLLGNTIYF.

Here the CDR3 reads CASSQDGANQPQHF. The CDR3 DNA reads as TGTGCCAGCAGCCAAGATGGGGCTAATCAGCCCCAGCATTTT. V and J are TRBV3-1 (or the pseudogene TRBV3-2) and TRBJ1-5, with a possible D match to TRBD1 (5 bases). Trimming took off 0 bases at V and 4 bases at J, with 7 bases between the two ends. This CDR3 has 14 residues. Germline CDR1 is LGHDT and CDR2 is YNNKEL (reference sequence).

This chain joins TRBV27 and TRBJ2-1, with D tentatively TRBD2 (5 bases). Germline V gene lookup returns CDR1 MNHEY and CDR2 SMNVEV (reference sequence). The CDR3 sequence is 13 residues long. Trimming left V 5 bases short and J 8 bases short, with 13 bases between. The CDR3 sequence: CASSLMDWHEQFF. CDR3 sequence (DNA): TGTGCCAGCAGTCTAATGGACTGGCATGAGCAGTTCTTC.

This sequence joins TRBV6-5 and TRBJ2-3; perhaps TRBD2 as D (5 bases). Germline CDR1 and CDR2: MNHEY and SVGAGI. The CDR3 contains 15 residues. V was shortened by 2 bases and J by 2 bases, with 11 bases between the two germline ends. The CDR3 protein is CASSYRTGNTDTQYF. DNA of the CDR3: TGTGCCAGCAGTTACCGTACGGGGAACACAGATACGCAGTATTTT.

The chain is built from TRBV4-1 and TRBJ1-2, with 10 bases lining up with TRBD1. The germline V gene has CDR1 MGHRA and CDR2 YSYEKL. Trimming took 3 bases from V and 8 from J; bases not matched to a gene: 9. The CDR3 is 15 residues long. The CDR3 here is CASSHPGQGIRGYTF. The CDR3 nucleotides read TGCGCCAGCAGCCACCCGGGACAGGGGATAAGGGGCTACACCTTC.

The V call is TRBV6-5, the J call TRBJ1-2; a possible D gene is TRBD1 (5 bases). V was trimmed by 5 bases and J by 5 bases, leaving 12 bases between them. This CDR3 spans 13 amino acids. CDR1 is MNHEY and CDR2 is SVGAGI in the germline V gene. Here the CDR3 reads CASSTGQLYGYTF. In nucleotides, the CDR3 is TGTGCCAGCAGTACGGGGCAGCTTTATGGCTACACCTTC.

The V and J genes are TRBV19 and TRBJ2-3; possible D gene TRBD2, 6 bases. Germline V gene lookup returns CDR1 LNHDA and CDR2 SQIVND (reference sequence). This CDR3 is built from 14 residues. Trimming removed 6 bases at V and 3 bases at J, with 13 bases between. DNA for the CDR3: TGTGCCAGTAGATTTGGCGGGGAAACAGATACGCAGTATTTT. Translated, it gives CASRFGGETDTQYF.

Here the CDR3 reads CASSQVDAGGYGYTF. Written as DNA, the CDR3 is TGTGCCAGCAGCCAAGTCGATGCAGGGGGTTATGGCTACACCTTC. The V call is TRBV3-1 (or the pseudogene TRBV3-2), the J call TRBJ1-2; 7 bases match TRBD1. The CDR3 is made up of 15 amino acids. V lost 1 base to trimming and J lost 5 bases; unmatched junction nucleotides: 7. CDR1 is LGHDT and CDR2 is YNNKEL in the germline V gene (reference sequence).

This clone occurred once. The chain has TRBV27 and TRBJ2-4; D is perhaps TRBD1 (6 bases). The CDR3 covers 13 residues. Trimming stripped 6 bases from V and 5 bases from J, with 11 bases between. From germline, CDR1 is MNHEY and CDR2 SMNVEV (reference sequence). The CDR3 reads CASSRTVQNIQYF. In nucleotides, the CDR3 is TGTGCCAGCAGCCGGACAGTCCAAAACATTCAGTACTTC.

CDR3 residues: CASSPRYGYTF. Written as DNA, the CDR3 is TGTGCCAGTAGTCCTCGCTATGGCTACACCTTC. The rearrangement uses TRBV19 and TRBJ1-2; D uncertain. Looked up from germline, CDR1 is LNHDA and CDR2 is SQIVND (reference sequence). The CDR3 sequence is 11 residues long. V lost 5 bases and J 4 bases, leaving 5 bases between the germline ends.

V usage is TRBV4-2 and J usage is TRBJ1-5; no clear D gene. Trimming left V 1 base short and J 3 bases short, with 10 bases between. Germline V gene sequence: CDR1 LGHNA, CDR2 YNFKEQ. There are 15 residues in the CDR3. This CDR3 reads CASSQASGYNQPQHF. CDR3 in DNA: TGTGCCAGCAGCCAAGCGTCGGGTTACAATCAGCCCCAGCATTTT.

This chain connects TRBV12-3 or TRBV12-4 to TRBJ1-1; D uncertain. V lost 3 bases and J lost 5, with 10 bases in between. The CDR3 contains 13 residues. The CDR3 nucleotides read TGTGCCAGCAGTTTCCGGGAAGGGACTGAAGCTTTCTTT. It codes for CASSFREGTEAFF.

The chain employs TRBV6-1 and TRBJ1-5; D gene uncertain. Germline V gene lookup returns CDR1 MNHNS and CDR2 SASEGT. This CDR3 has 14 amino acids. The ends were cut back, 0 bases at V and 3 bases at J, with 6 bases in the middle. In nucleotides, the CDR3 is TGTGCCAGCAGTGAAGCTAGGTTCAATCAGCCCCAGCATTTT. Amino acids: CASSEARFNQPQHF.

A few counts support this clone. The rearrangement uses TRBV2 and TRBJ2-5, with 7 bases fitting TRBD1. V lost 1 base to trimming and J lost 8 bases; unmatched junction nucleotides: 7. The length of the CDR3 is 14 residues. CDR1 is SNHLY, CDR2 FYNNEI, per germline. The CDR3 sequence is CASSEGTGADTQYF. DNA of the CDR3: TGTGCCAGCAGTGAAGGTACAGGGGCAGATACCCAGTACTTC.

The chain is built from TRBV7-9 and TRBJ2-7; D ambiguous. The V gene's germline CDR1 is SEHNR and CDR2 FQNEAQ (reference sequence). Trimming removed 1 base at V and 3 bases at J, with 13 bases between. The CDR3 is made up of 15 amino acids. The DNA for the CDR3 is TGTGCCAGCAGCTTAGTATCAAGGAAGGTCTACGAGCAGTACTTC. This codes for CASSLVSRKVYEQYF.

This rearrangement joins TRBV5-1 to TRBJ1-2; 8 nucleotides agree with TRBD1. The V and J ends lost 4 bases and 3 bases, in that order; junction bases with no gene match: 8. The CDR3 runs 15 residues. From germline, CDR1 is SGHRS and CDR2 YFSETQ. CDR3 protein: CASSLLETGDYGYTF. In nucleotides, the CDR3 is TGCGCCAGCAGCCTCTTAGAGACAGGGGACTATGGCTACACCTTC.

This clone was picked up a small number of times. The V gene is TRBV7-3, the J gene TRBJ1-1; maybe TRBD1 (6 bases). V gave up 5 bases and J gave up 5 bases, with 12 bases separating them. The CDR3 extends over 13 amino acids. Germline loops: CDR1 SGHTA, CDR2 FQGTGA. For the CDR3, the DNA is TGTGCCAGCAGCCCAAACAGGGTTACTGAAGCTTTCTTT. It specifies CASSPNRVTEAFF.

This clone is a singleton in its sample. The J gene is TRBJ2-3, the V gene TRBV5-4; 7 bases agree with TRBD1. The V and J ends lost 4 bases and 0 bases, in that order; junction bases with no gene match: 8. This CDR3 has 16 amino acids. Per germline, CDR1 SGHNT and CDR2 YYREEE (reference sequence). DNA of the CDR3: TGTGCCAGCAGCCCCTGGACAGGAGATAGCACAGATACGCAGTATTTT. Translation: CASSPWTGDSTDTQYF.

The CDR3 spells CASGQGVSGNTIYF. CDR3 nucleotides: TGTGCTAGTGGCCAGGGGGTCTCTGGAAACACCATATATTTT. The gene calls are TRBV12-5 and TRBJ1-3, with TRBD1 matching over 7 bases. The J segment lost 0 bases and the V segment lost 6 bases, leaving 2 bases of the junction unmatched. Germline V gene sequence: CDR1 LGHNT, CDR2 FRNRAP. The CDR3 length is 14 residues.

The chain is built from TRBV7-9 and TRBJ1-3, with D possibly matching TRBD1 (6 bases). The germline V gene encodes CDR1 SEHNR and CDR2 FQNEAQ (reference sequence). The length of the CDR3 is 15 residues. Trimming cost V 0 bases and J 3 bases, with 9 bases left between them. The CDR3 DNA sequence: TGTGCCAGCAGCTTAGCAGGGGGTCGTGGAAACACCATATATTTT. Translated: CASSLAGGRGNTIYF.

The CDR3 is CASSPPLQGAMIYEQYF. CDR3 sequence (DNA): TGTGCCAGCAGTCCCCCGCTACAGGGGGCGATGATCTACGAGCAGTACTTC. J is TRBJ2-7 and V is TRBV6-6; 9 positions agree with TRBD1. This CDR3 has 17 residues. Germline values: CDR1 MNHNY, CDR2 SVGAGI (reference sequence). After removal of 5 bases from V and 3 bases from J, the junction contained 14 bases not matched to a gene.

This clone was counted a single time. The CDR3 is CASSPTGGNGNEQFF. For the CDR3, the DNA is TGTGCCAGTAGCCCGACAGGGGGGAATGGGAATGAGCAGTTCTTC. The chain recombines TRBV19 with TRBJ2-1; TRBD1 agrees at 9 bases. Germline-derived CDR1 and CDR2 are LNHDA and SQIVND (reference sequence). The CDR3 has 15 residues. Trimming took 6 bases from V and 7 from J; bases not matched to a gene: 10. Filled out from reference TRBV19 and TRBJ2-1, the complete variable domain reads DGGITQSPKYLFRKEGQNVTLSCEQNLNHDAMYWYRQDPGQGLRLIYYSQIVNDFQKGDIAEGYSVSREKKESFPLTVTSAQKNPTAFYLCASSPTGGNGNEQFFGPGTRLTVL.

V is TRBV19 and J is TRBJ1-5, with a tentative D call TRBD1 (6 bases). Germline V CDR1 and CDR2: LNHDA, SQIVND (reference sequence). The CDR3 runs 15 residues. V lost 10 bases and J lost 0, with 16 bases in between. The CDR3 protein is CATSRGLSSNQPQHF. In nucleotides, the CDR3 is TGTGCCACCTCCAGGGGACTGAGTAGCAATCAGCCCCAGCATTTT.

The chain employs TRBV6-6 and TRBJ2-2; D ambiguous. Germline CDR1 reads MNHNY; CDR2 reads SVGAGI (reference sequence). This CDR3 region has 16 residues. V dropped 5 bases and J dropped 0 bases, with 13 bases sitting between them. The CDR3, as DNA: TGTGCCAGCAGTCCGCAGACTCACTCGAACACCGGGGAGCTGTTTTTT. It yields the protein CASSPQTHSNTGELFF.

The rearrangement links TRBV2 to TRBJ1-1, with D perhaps matching TRBD1 (5 bases). The ends were cut back, 4 bases at V and 1 base at J, with 7 bases in the middle. The CDR3 covers 13 residues. Looked up from germline, CDR1 is SNHLY and CDR2 is FYNNEI. The CDR3 loop reads CASSVTENTEAFF. For the CDR3, the DNA is TGTGCCAGCAGTGTGACAGAGAACACTGAAGCTTTCTTT.